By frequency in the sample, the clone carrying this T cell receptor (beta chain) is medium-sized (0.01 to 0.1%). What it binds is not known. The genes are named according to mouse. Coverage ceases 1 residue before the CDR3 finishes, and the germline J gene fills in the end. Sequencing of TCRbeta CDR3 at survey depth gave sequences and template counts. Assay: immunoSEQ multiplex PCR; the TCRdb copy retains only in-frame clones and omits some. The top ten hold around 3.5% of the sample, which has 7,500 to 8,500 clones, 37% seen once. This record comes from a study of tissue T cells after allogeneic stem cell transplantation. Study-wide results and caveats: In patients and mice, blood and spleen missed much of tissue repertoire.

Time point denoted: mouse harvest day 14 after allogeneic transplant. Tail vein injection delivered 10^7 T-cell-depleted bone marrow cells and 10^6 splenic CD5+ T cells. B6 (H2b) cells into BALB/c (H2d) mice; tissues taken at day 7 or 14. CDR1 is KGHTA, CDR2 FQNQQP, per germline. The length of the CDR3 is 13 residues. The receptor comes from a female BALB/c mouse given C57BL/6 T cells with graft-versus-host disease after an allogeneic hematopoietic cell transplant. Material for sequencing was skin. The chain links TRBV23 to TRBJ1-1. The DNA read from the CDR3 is TGCTCCAGCAGTCAAGGAGTTGGCACAGAAGTCTTC. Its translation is CSSSQGVGTEVF. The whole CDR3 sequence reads CSSSQGVGTEVFF.